The T cell receptor beta chain described here comes from a study of cytomegalovirus exposure and HLA in healthy donors. Study results and limitations: What TCR beta sequences reportedly achieved was accurate prediction of HLA-A and HLA-B alleles in most subjects.

About this clone itself: Its antigen is undetermined.

The PCR was carried out with 60 Vbeta primers and 13 Jbeta primers. TCRdb keeps only in-frame clones here, not all; method: immunoSEQ multiplex PCR. The profile shows roughly 99,000 clones, 79% of them singletons. The sequenced sample was PBMCs. This TCR was sampled from a male donor in good health and CMV-seropositive.

As DNA, the CDR3 is TGTGCCAGCAGCTTGGCGCTTTTGGGACAGAAAAGAAGTGAGCAGTTCTTC. Translation gives CASSLALLGQKRSEQFF. V is TRBV5-8 and J is TRBJ2-1; 7 bases are shared with TRBD1. CDR3 length: 17 residues. CDR1 is SGHTS, CDR2 YDEGEE, per germline. The V segment lost 0 bases and the J segment 9 bases; nucleotides outside the gene matches: 15.